The 6 T cell receptor beta chains in this list originate from one sample, sequenced in a study of blood T cells in healthy people across ages. Together with a sample-barcoded 5' primer, a J-beta primer mix was included in a second PCR lasting about 6 to 11 cycles. TCRdb itself ran the 5' RACE reads through MiXCR, one entry per CDR3 protein. The sample has approximately 900,000 distinct CDR3 sequences; 25% to 35% are singletons. In addition, the sample was reused for a study of T cells of mothers and their children.

The sequenced material came from blood. The receptors come from a woman in her forties in good health.

This clonotype was picked up a small number of times. This could be a read error, since a much larger clone is one nucleotide away. The V and J genes are TRBV5-4 and TRBJ1-2; D not certain. The CDR3 spans 14 residues. V was trimmed by 4 bases and J by 8 bases, leaving 18 bases between them. Germline-derived CDR1 and CDR2 are SGHNT and YYREEE (reference sequence). In nucleotides, the CDR3 is TGTGCCAGCAGCCCTCGGACGGTCAGCGGGGGCTACACCTTC. It yields the protein CASSPRTVSGGYTF.

Comment on this clonotype: The junction and the germline gene differ at one end; a read error may be behind it. V and J are TRBV12-3 or TRBV12-4 and TRBJ2-7, with a tentative D call TRBD1 (6 bases). This CDR3 is 15 amino acids long. The chain's CDR3 is CTSSAQGAASYEQYF. CDR3 DNA sequence: TGTACCAGCAGTGCACAGGGAGCCGCATCCTACGAGCAGTACTTC.

In the case of this clonotype: A much more abundant neighbour one base away suggests this may be a read error. The genes are TRBV4-1 and TRBJ2-3, with TRBD1 identical over 7 bases. Germline CDR1 and CDR2: MGHRA and YSYEKL. V gave up 0 bases and J gave up 0 bases; unmatched junction bases: 3. The CDR3 extends over 16 amino acids. The chain's CDR3 is CASSQEGTVSTDTQYF. The CDR3 bases are TGCGCCAGCAGCCAAGAAGGGACAGTCAGCACAGATACGCAGTATTTT.

The chain recombines TRBV28 with TRBJ1-6; D ambiguous. The CDR3 loop spans 15 amino acids. In germline, CDR1 is MDHEN, CDR2 SYDVKM. Trimming took 1 base from V and 11 from J, leaving 15 bases between them. CDR3 DNA sequence: TGTGCCAGCAGTTTATTCCTACAGCTTGGGGCACCCCTCCACTTT. This sequence encodes CASSLFLQLGAPLHF. Drawing the rest from reference TRBV28 and TRBJ1-6, the complete variable domain is DVKVTQSSRYLVKRTGEKVFLECVQDMDHENMFWYRQDPGLGLRLIYFSYDVKMKEKGDIPEGYSVSREKKERFSLILESASTNQTSMYLCASSLFLQLGAPLHFGNGTRLTVT.

This clonotype was seen repeatedly, ten times or more. This sequence joins TRBV5-1 and TRBJ2-7; a weak D match, TRBD1 (7 bases). The CDR3 has 17 residues. Trimming left V 4 bases short and J 2 bases short, with 22 bases between. CDR1 is SGHRS and CDR2 is YFSETQ in the germline V gene. CDR3: CASSPTGGQPPTYEQYF. The CDR3 DNA follows: TGCGCCAGCAGCCCAACCGGGGGACAGCCTCCCACCTACGAGCAGTACTTC.

This clonotype was counted between two and nine times. The CDR3 nucleotides are TGTGCCAGCACCTTAATCAGCGGGAGCACAGATACGCAGTATTTT. It yields the protein CASTLISGSTDTQYF. V and J are TRBV5-6 and TRBJ2-3; the D gene is possibly TRBD2 (6 bases). The CDR3 spans 15 residues. V was trimmed by 6 bases and J by 0 bases, leaving 14 bases between them. Germline CDR1 reads SGHDT; CDR2 reads YYEEEE.